One and the same sample provided the 13 T cell receptor beta chains below, sequenced in a study of T-cell reconstitution after alpha-beta-depleted transplantation in children. This sample's TCRbeta library carried unique molecular identifier barcodes. TCRdb re-analysed the PCR reads in MiXCR, keeping a single row per CDR3 protein. The table includes about 980,000 distinct CDR3 sequences, 25% to 30% detected once. Sequencing used PBMCs, mostly from graft donor cells, obtained 360 days after TCRalphabeta/CD19-depleted stem cell transplant. These receptors originate from a boy in the first two years of life who had a stem cell transplant for SCID, so the T cells may come from the graft donor.

The rearrangement uses TRBV10-3 and TRBJ2-7, with D hard to call. Germline lookup yields CDR1 ENHRY and CDR2 SYGVKD. V lost 6 bases and J lost 3, with 15 bases in between. The CDR3 totals 14 residues. CDR3 loop: CAISRVETVYEQYF. DNA of the CDR3: TGTGCCATCAGCCGGGTAGAGACGGTCTACGAGCAGTACTTC.

The chain recombines TRBV10-3 with TRBJ2-7; D possibly uses TRBD1 or TRBD2 (6 bases each). The CDR3 has 14 residues. The V end was cut by 4 bases, the J end by 5 bases, with 15 bases between. The germline V gene encodes CDR1 ENHRY and CDR2 SYGVKD. The CDR3 sequence is CAISVGGLSDEQYF. The CDR3 DNA reads as TGTGCCATCAGTGTGGGGGGCCTATCGGACGAGCAGTACTTC.

This clonotype was detected only a few times. This CDR3 reads CASSEAYGYTF. The CDR3 nucleotides are TGTGCCAGCAGTGAAGCCTATGGCTACACCTTC. This chain connects TRBV2 to TRBJ1-2, with D unresolved. Germline-derived CDR1 and CDR2 are SNHLY and FYNNEI. V was cut by 0 bases and J by 4 bases, with 0 bases left in between. This CDR3 has 11 amino acids.

There are a few counts of this clonotype. The chain couples TRBV5-1 to TRBJ1-2; 9 bases align to TRBD1. With V trimmed by 4 bases and J by 2 bases, 9 bases remained unmatched. The CDR3 runs 16 residues. CDR1 is SGHRS, CDR2 YFSETQ, per germline. Here the CDR3 DNA reads TGCGCCAGCAGCGCCCAAGGACAGGGGCACAACTATGGCTACACCTTC. Amino acid sequence: CASSAQGQGHNYGYTF.

V gene TRBV15 combines with J gene TRBJ2-1, with a possible D match to TRBD2 (7 bases). V was shortened by 4 bases and J by 0 bases, with 19 bases between the two germline ends. The CDR3 length is 18 residues. Germline lookup yields CDR1 LNHNV and CDR2 YYDKDF (reference sequence). Here the CDR3 reads CATSNSPQGGGSYNEQFF. Here the CDR3 DNA reads TGTGCCACCAGCAACTCCCCACAGGGAGGGGGCTCCTACAATGAGCAGTTCTTC.

V and J are TRBV29-1 and TRBJ1-1, with 7 positions matching TRBD1. The CDR3 is 12 residues long. The V gene's germline CDR1 is SQVTM and CDR2 ANQGSEA. The junction had 5 bases not matched to a gene; V was cut back by 4 bases and J by 6 bases. CDR3 region: CSVVQGVAEAFF. The DNA for the CDR3 is TGCAGCGTTGTTCAGGGGGTCGCTGAAGCTTTCTTT.

The table lists this clonotype with a count of one. This chain connects TRBV12-3 or TRBV12-4 to TRBJ2-6; a possible D gene is TRBD1 (6 bases). The V end lost 2 bases, the J end lost 4 bases, and 12 bases lay between the germline ends. The length of the CDR3 is 16 residues. The CDR3 DNA follows: TGTGCCAGCAGTTTAACCACAGGGTACGGGGCCAACGTCCTGACTTTC. It specifies CASSLTTGYGANVLTF.

The chain joins TRBV12-2 to TRBJ1-1; the table gives TRBD1 as D, unverified against the DNA. TRBV12-2 is given as a pseudogene. The CDR3 length is 17 residues. The CDR3 nucleotides read TGTGCAAGTCGCTTAGGGGGACAGGGGATGGGGAACACTGAAGCTTTCTTT. Protein: CASRLGGQGMGNTEAFF.

This clonotype was seen only a few times. The junction differs from germline at one of its ends, possibly a read error. The chain joins TRBV5-1 to TRBJ1-1; 7 bases map to TRBD1. Germline-derived CDR1 and CDR2 are SGHRS and YFSETQ. There are 14 residues in the CDR3. The CDR3 region is CASIASTGNSEAFF. CDR3 sequence (DNA): TGCGCCAGCATCGCATCGACAGGGAACTCTGAAGCTTTCTTT. Supplemented by reference TRBV5-1 and TRBJ1-1, the full variable domain reads KAGVTQTPRYLIKTRGQQVTLSCSPISGHRSVSWYQQTPGQGLQFLFEYFSETQRNKGNFPGRFSGRQFSNSRSEMNVSTLELGDSALYLCASIASTGNSEAFFGQGTRLTVV.

This chain connects TRBV6-1 to TRBJ2-1; 9 bases are shared with TRBD2. From germline, CDR1 is MNHNS and CDR2 SASEGT. The CDR3 totals 17 residues. Germline trimming cut 5 bases from V and 7 bases from J; bases unmatched to any gene: 15. The CDR3 loop is CASSRLGSGGPSNEQFF. The CDR3 DNA is TGTGCCAGCAGTCGCCTAGGTAGCGGGGGCCCCTCAAATGAGCAGTTCTTC.

This clonotype was counted between two and nine times. V gene TRBV5-1 combines with J gene TRBJ2-1; D remains unclear. Germline CDR1 is SGHRS and CDR2 is YFSETQ. This CDR3 is 13 amino acids long. V was cut by 4 bases and J by 8 bases, with 13 bases left in between. CDR3 protein: CASSTPPWDEQFF. The CDR3, as DNA: TGCGCCAGCAGCACCCCTCCTTGGGATGAGCAGTTCTTC.

This clonotype appeared a few times. This chain links TRBV25-1 with TRBJ1-1, with TRBD1 as a possible D gene (5 bases). Trimming removed 4 bases at V and 5 bases at J, with 14 bases between. Germline CDR1 MGHDK, CDR2 SYGVNS. The CDR3 length is 14 residues. The CDR3 DNA reads TGTGCCAGCAGTGTAGGGGTGTGGGGGACTGAAGCTTTCTTT. Its translation is CASSVGVWGTEAFF.

In this sample, this clonotype turned up a few times. This chain joins TRBV20-1 and TRBJ2-5, with TRBD2 identical over 8 bases. This CDR3 spans 14 amino acids. Per the germline V gene, CDR1 is DFQATT and CDR2 is SNEGSKA (reference sequence). Losses at the gene ends were 5 bases for V and 3 bases for J; bases not matched to a gene: 8. The CDR3: CSASRLALKETQYF. Here the CDR3 DNA reads TGCAGTGCTTCAAGACTAGCGCTCAAAGAGACCCAGTACTTC.